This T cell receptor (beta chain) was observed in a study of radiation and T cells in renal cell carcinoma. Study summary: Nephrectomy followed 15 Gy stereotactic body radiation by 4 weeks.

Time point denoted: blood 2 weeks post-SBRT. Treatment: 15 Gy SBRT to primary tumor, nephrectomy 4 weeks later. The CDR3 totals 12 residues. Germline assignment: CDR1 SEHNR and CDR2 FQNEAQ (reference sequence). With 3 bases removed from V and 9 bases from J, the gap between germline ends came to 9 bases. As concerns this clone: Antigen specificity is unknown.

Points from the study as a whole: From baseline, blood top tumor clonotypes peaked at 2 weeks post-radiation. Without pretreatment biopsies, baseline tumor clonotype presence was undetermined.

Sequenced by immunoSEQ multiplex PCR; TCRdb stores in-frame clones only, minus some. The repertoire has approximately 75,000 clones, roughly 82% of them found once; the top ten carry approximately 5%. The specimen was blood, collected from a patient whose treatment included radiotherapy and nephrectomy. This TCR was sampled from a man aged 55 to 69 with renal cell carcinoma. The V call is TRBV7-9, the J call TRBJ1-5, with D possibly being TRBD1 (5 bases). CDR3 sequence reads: CASSFPGRPQHF. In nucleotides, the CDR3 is TGTGCCAGCAGCTTCCCGGGGCGGCCCCAGCATTTT. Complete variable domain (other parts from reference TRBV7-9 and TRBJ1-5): DTGVSQNPRHKITKRGQNVTFRCDPISEHNRLYWYRQTLGQGPEFLTYFQNEAQLEKSRLLSDRFSAERPKGSFSTLEIQRTEQGDSAMYLCASSFPGRPQHFGDGTRLSIL.